Listed here are 20 T cell receptor beta chains from one sample, sequenced in a study of blood T cell repertoires in COVID-19 (dated by TCRdb to 2019 to 2021). Receptor libraries were prepared by the immunoSEQ multiplex PCR assay. Sourced from immuneACCESS, this table was stored by TCRdb with only in-frame sequences that have V and J called. A share of the clones is absent; for the studies checked, an unresolved V gene accounts for under half, and the remainder has no known explanation. Counted in this sample were roughly 200,000 clones; around four fifths of them appeared once. The top ten clonotypes cover 15% to 20% of the sample. Sample: peripheral blood. The receptor set was obtained from a woman of 80 years or more with active or convalescent COVID-19.

V usage is TRBV27 and J usage is TRBJ1-1; TRBD1 matches 7 bases. The CDR3 loop spans 14 amino acids. Trimming cost V 2 bases and J 1 base; bases outside gene matches: 1. The V gene's germline CDR1 is MNHEY and CDR2 SMNVEV (reference sequence). The CDR3 is CASSLRQGNTEAFF. Written as DNA, the CDR3 is TGTGCCAGCAGTTTAAGACAGGGGAACACTGAAGCTTTCTTT.

The genes are TRBV9 and TRBJ1-1; 8 bases line up with TRBD1. V dropped 3 bases and J dropped 1; count of bases not matched to a gene: 2. The CDR3 covers 14 residues. Germline lookup yields CDR1 SGDLS and CDR2 YYNGEE. DNA of the CDR3: TGTGCCAGCAGCGACACAGGGGGGAACACTGAAGCTTTCTTT. It yields the protein CASSDTGGNTEAFF.

This clone has a handful of counts. V usage is TRBV5-4 and J usage is TRBJ2-7, with 10 bases matching TRBD2. V lost 2 bases, J lost 4 bases, and 9 bases stayed unmatched. This CDR3 is built from 16 residues. Germline loops: CDR1 SGHNT, CDR2 YYREEE (reference sequence). The CDR3 DNA follows: TGTGCCAGCAGCTTCAAGCTAGCGGGGGCAGCTTACGAGCAGTACTTC. It codes for CASSFKLAGAAYEQYF. Full variable domain (rest looked up from reference TRBV5-4 and TRBJ2-7): ETGVTQSPTHLIKTRGQQVTLRCSSQSGHNTVSWYQQALGQGPQFIFQYYREEENGRGNFPPRFSGLQFPNYSSELNVNALELDDSALYLCASSFKLAGAAYEQYFGPGTRLTVT.

CDR3 in DNA: TGTGCCATCAGGAGACTAGCGGGAGACGGGGCTGAGCAGTTCTTC. Translating it yields CAIRRLAGDGAEQFF. V is TRBV10-3 and J is TRBJ2-1, with 12 bases fitting TRBD2. The germline V gene has CDR1 ENHRY and CDR2 SYGVKD. The V segment lost 6 bases and the J segment 9 bases; nucleotides outside the gene matches: 9. This CDR3 contains 15 residues.

The rearrangement uses TRBV18 and TRBJ2-3; 8 bases agree with TRBD2. The CDR3 has 14 residues. V lost 6 bases, J lost 4 bases, and 6 bases stayed unmatched. Per the germline V gene, CDR1 is KGHSH and CDR2 is LQKENI. The CDR3 DNA follows: TGTGCCAGCTCTCCTCTAGCGGGCGCAGATACGCAGTATTTT. This encodes CASSPLAGADTQYF.

This clone was recorded once. This chain connects TRBV15 to TRBJ2-5; no clear D gene. Germline V gene sequence: CDR1 LNHNV, CDR2 YYDKDF (reference sequence). The CDR3 loop spans 15 amino acids. The V gene lost 4 bases and the J gene lost 7 bases, with 19 bases spanning the gap. CDR3 coding DNA: TGTGCCACCAGCAAGAGTACGGAGAAGATGGGGACCCAGTACTTC. Translated: CATSKSTEKMGTQYF.

V and J are TRBV11-3 and TRBJ1-6; D possibly corresponds to TRBD1 (5 bases). The CDR3 consists of 16 residues. Germline V lookup: CDR1 SGHNT, CDR2 YENEEA. The ends were cut back, 1 base at V and 9 bases at J, with 16 bases in the middle. CDR3 amino acids: CASSLVVGVVGSPLHF. CDR3 bases: TGTGCCAGCAGCTTAGTAGTAGGGGTCGTAGGTTCACCCCTCCACTTT.

The chain uses TRBV7-8 and TRBJ2-7; D unclear. This CDR3 comprises 14 residues. Germline CDR1 SGHVS, CDR2 FQNEAQ. Trimming pared 5 bases from V and 3 bases from J, leaving 14 bases between. The CDR3 loop is CASSPELLYYEQYF. The CDR3 bases are TGTGCCAGCAGCCCCGAGCTCCTTTACTACGAGCAGTACTTC.

This rearrangement joins TRBV6-6 to TRBJ2-7, with 8 bases identical to TRBD2. The J segment lost 2 bases and the V segment lost 0 bases, leaving 6 bases of the junction unmatched. CDR1 is MNHNY, CDR2 SVGAGI, per germline (reference sequence). This CDR3 has 16 amino acids. Here the CDR3 DNA reads TGTGCCAGCAGTTACTCGAGGCGCGGGGGGACCTACGAGCAGTACTTC. Translation: CASSYSRRGGTYEQYF.

The chain links TRBV24-1 to TRBJ2-1; 9 bases are shared with TRBD2. V lost 1 base and J lost 4; bases outside the gene matches: 4. Per germline, CDR1 KGHDR and CDR2 SFDVKD. This CDR3 comprises 16 residues. This CDR3 is CATSDLSAGGYNEQFF. CDR3 coding DNA: TGTGCCACCAGTGATTTATCAGCGGGGGGATACAATGAGCAGTTCTTC.

The chain couples TRBV7-2 to TRBJ1-6; D possibly corresponds to TRBD1 (5 bases). V was shortened by 5 bases and J by 13 bases, with 12 bases between the two germline ends. CDR1 and CDR2 (germline): SGHTA, FQGNSA. The CDR3 spans 12 residues. This CDR3 is CASSLMGLPLHF. CDR3 bases: TGTGCCAGCAGCCTCATGGGGCTGCCCCTCCACTTT.

V gene TRBV6-2 or TRBV6-3 combines with J gene TRBJ2-2, with a possible D match to TRBD2 (6 bases). The V end lost 5 bases, the J end lost 13 bases, and 17 bases lay between the germline ends. There are 13 residues in the CDR3. The V gene's germline CDR1 is MNHEY and CDR2 SVGEGT. For the CDR3, the DNA is TGTGCCAGCAGTCTCGGGGACTCGGTACGGCTGTTTTTT. Translated: CASSLGDSVRLFF.

This chain links TRBV5-1 with TRBJ2-2, with D possibly TRBD2 on 5 matching bases. Germline V CDR1 and CDR2: SGHRS, YFSETQ. The CDR3 extends over 15 amino acids. Trimming removed 4 bases at V and 1 base at J, with 11 bases between. For the CDR3, the DNA is TGCGCCAGCAGCCCGGACTGGATGAACACCGGGGAGCTGTTTTTT. Residues: CASSPDWMNTGELFF.

The chain uses TRBV6-5 and TRBJ1-5; possibly TRBD1 for D (5 bases). The V gene lost 2 bases and the J gene lost 2 bases, with 7 bases spanning the gap. Germline CDR1 reads MNHEY; CDR2 reads SVGAGI. This CDR3 is built from 14 residues. The CDR3 loop reads CASSYRGGNQPQHF. DNA of the CDR3: TGTGCCAGCAGTTACAGGGGTGGCAATCAGCCCCAGCATTTT.

This chain connects TRBV4-2 to TRBJ1-2; perhaps TRBD1 as D (5 bases). Germline V CDR1 and CDR2: LGHNA, YNFKEQ. The CDR3 has 17 residues. V lost 1 base and J lost 4, with 19 bases in between. CDR3 in amino acids: CASSQASGTPGRYGYTF. For the CDR3, the DNA is TGTGCCAGCAGCCAAGCCTCCGGGACTCCCGGGCGCTATGGCTACACCTTC.

The J gene is TRBJ2-7, the V gene TRBV6-2 or TRBV6-3; TRBD2 matches at 9 bases. CDR3 length equals 14 residues. Germline V gene lookup returns CDR1 MNHEY and CDR2 SVGEGT. After removal of 2 bases from V and 2 bases from J, the junction contained 1 base not matched to a gene. The CDR3 sequence: CASSYQRGAYEQYF. The CDR3 DNA reads as TGTGCCAGCAGTTACCAGCGGGGGGCCTACGAGCAGTACTTC.

This clone was observed a handful of times. The chain has TRBV18 and TRBJ2-1; 8 bases line up with TRBD2. With 3 bases clipped from V and 5 bases from J, the junction kept 12 bases outside the gene matches. The CDR3 spans 17 residues. Germline V gene lookup returns CDR1 KGHSH and CDR2 LQKENI. CDR3: CASSPPTKRGIDNEQFF. CDR3 in DNA: TGTGCCAGCTCACCGCCCACCAAGCGGGGGATTGACAATGAGCAGTTCTTC.

The CDR3 here is CASSPPGGTEAFF. The CDR3 nucleotides read TGTGCCAGCAGCCCCCCGGGGGGCACTGAAGCTTTCTTT. This chain joins TRBV3-1 (or the pseudogene TRBV3-2) and TRBJ1-1, with D possibly TRBD1 on 5 matching bases. The CDR3 is 13 amino acids. The V and J ends lost 4 bases and 4 bases respectively, with 10 bases between them. Germline CDR1 and CDR2: LGHDT and YNNKEL (reference sequence).

The rearrangement uses TRBV7-6 and TRBJ2-3; 11 positions agree with TRBD2. Germline-derived CDR1 and CDR2 are SGHVS and FNYEAQ. There are 16 residues in the CDR3. The ends lost 5 bases at V and 2 bases at J; junction bases unmatched: 6. The CDR3 protein is CASSVLSGGATDTQYF. DNA for the CDR3: TGTGCCAGCAGCGTGCTTAGCGGGGGGGCCACAGATACGCAGTATTTT.

This clone was recorded only once. This sequence joins TRBV7-9 and TRBJ1-2; D unclear. The CDR3 covers 13 residues. The germline V gene has CDR1 SEHNR and CDR2 FQNEAQ (reference sequence). V shed 2 bases and J shed 7 bases, with 11 bases lying between them. For the CDR3, the DNA is TGTGCCAGCAGCTTAATAATAGGAGGTGGCTACACCTTC. Translated, it gives CASSLIIGGGYTF.